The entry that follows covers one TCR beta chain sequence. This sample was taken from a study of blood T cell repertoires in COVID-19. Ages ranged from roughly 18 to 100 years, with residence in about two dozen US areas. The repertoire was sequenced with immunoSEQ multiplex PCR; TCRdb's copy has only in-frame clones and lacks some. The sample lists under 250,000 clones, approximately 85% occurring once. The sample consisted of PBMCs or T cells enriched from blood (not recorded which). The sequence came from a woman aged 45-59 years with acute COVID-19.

The CDR3 sequence is CASTVTGSYNEQFF. DNA of the CDR3: TGTGCCAGCACCGTGACAGGGTCCTACAATGAGCAGTTCTTC. The V gene is TRBV6-5, the J gene TRBJ2-1; 7 nucleotides align to TRBD1. This CDR3 contains 14 residues. In germline, CDR1 is MNHEY, CDR2 SVGAGI. Unmatched junction bases numbered 4, after V lost 7 bases and J lost 1 base.